These 26 T cell receptor beta chains share one sample of origin, sequenced in a study of T-cell reconstitution after alpha-beta-depleted transplantation in children. Unique molecular identifiers were incorporated during preparation of the TCRbeta library. Via MiXCR, TCRdb re-called the PCR reads, giving one row per CDR3 protein. Counted here are around 600,000 distinct CDR3 sequences, about 10% occurring once; the ten biggest clones make up less than 5%. Sequences were derived from PBMCs from the stem cell graft donor, sampled from the stem cell graft. These receptor sequences come from a human donor who donated a stem cell graft to a child with acute myeloid leukemia.

This clonotype was observed a handful of times. The V gene is TRBV29-1, the J gene TRBJ2-5; D might be TRBD1 or TRBD2, each matching 6 bases. The CDR3 totals 15 residues. Germline values: CDR1 SQVTM, CDR2 ANQGSEA. V dropped 3 bases and J dropped 4 bases, with 18 bases sitting between them. CDR3 coding DNA: TGCAGCGTTGAGGGCAGGGGAGGTTCCGGAGAGACCCAGTACTTC. It translates to CSVEGRGGSGETQYF.

There are a few counts of this clonotype. The chain links TRBV20-1 to TRBJ1-2; D not certain. V lost 3 bases and J lost 0, with 2 bases in between. Germline V gene lookup returns CDR1 DFQATT and CDR2 SNEGSKA (reference sequence). The CDR3 is made up of 11 amino acids. CDR3 sequence reads: CSASPNYGYTF. CDR3 DNA: TGCAGTGCTAGTCCTAACTATGGCTACACCTTC.

V gene TRBV28 combines with J gene TRBJ1-2, with D tentatively TRBD1 (5 bases). V lost 10 bases and J 4 bases, leaving 16 bases between the germline ends. Germline CDR1 is MDHEN and CDR2 is SYDVKM. The CDR3 spans 13 residues. The CDR3 sequence: CAMGPRDRYGYTF. In nucleotides, the CDR3 is TGTGCCATGGGCCCCCGGGACCGCTATGGCTACACCTTC.

This clonotype was observed a handful of times. The chain is built from TRBV7-2 and TRBJ2-2, with TRBD2 matching 15 bases. CDR3 length equals 16 residues. CDR1 and CDR2 (germline): SGHTA, FQGNSA. V was clipped by 8 bases and J by 7 bases; unmatched bases: 8. CDR3: CASGWTSGRAGGELFF. The CDR3 DNA follows: TGTGCCAGCGGATGGACTAGCGGGAGGGCCGGCGGGGAGCTGTTTTTT.

This chain connects TRBV7-8 to TRBJ2-7; D ambiguous. Germline V gene data show CDR1 as SGHVS and CDR2 as FQNEAQ. V was shortened by 3 bases and J by 4 bases, with 13 bases between the two germline ends. The CDR3 is made up of 14 amino acids. CDR3: CASSLSGDLYEQYF. The CDR3, as DNA: TGTGCCAGCAGCTTGTCTGGAGACCTTTACGAGCAGTACTTC.

Only a few counts were recorded for this clonotype. V gene TRBV7-2 combines with J gene TRBJ2-7, with D possibly being TRBD1 or TRBD2 (7 bases each). Germline CDR1 and CDR2: SGHTA and FQGNSA. The CDR3 loop spans 16 amino acids. Trimming shortened V by 1 base and J by 3 bases, and 16 bases separated the two germline ends. In nucleotides, the CDR3 is TGTGCCAGCAGCTTAGGACAGGGAGGCGGGAGCTACGAGCAGTACTTC. It translates to CASSLGQGGGSYEQYF.

The sample holds many counts of this clonotype. The genes are TRBV5-1 and TRBJ2-2; 12 nucleotides align to TRBD2. V gave up 0 bases and J gave up 6 bases; unmatched junction bases: 9. Germline loops: CDR1 SGHRS, CDR2 YFSETQ. This CDR3 region has 18 residues. The CDR3 loop is CASSLATVTSGSAGELFF. CDR3 sequence (DNA): TGCGCCAGCAGCTTGGCCACGGTGACTAGCGGGAGCGCCGGGGAGCTGTTTTTT.

This clonotype was seen only a few times. V and J are TRBV24-1 and TRBJ1-1; D gene uncertain. This CDR3 spans 15 amino acids. V shed 2 bases and J shed 10 bases, with 19 bases lying between them. Germline V gives CDR1 KGHDR, CDR2 SFDVKD. The CDR3 here is CATSDSGGHRAGAFF. CDR3 bases: TGTGCCACCAGTGATTCGGGTGGGCACAGAGCGGGAGCTTTCTTT.

This clonotype was observed many times. The J gene is TRBJ2-5, the V gene TRBV20-1; a possible D gene is TRBD2 (5 bases). V lost 5 bases and J lost 5, with 18 bases in between. This CDR3 spans 14 amino acids. From germline, CDR1 is DFQATT and CDR2 SNEGSKA (reference sequence). The CDR3 reads CSAPRTAQRETQYF. The CDR3 DNA is TGCAGTGCTCCCCGGACCGCCCAGCGGGAGACCCAGTACTTC.

CDR3 loop: CASSSIEAGAYNEQFF. The CDR3 DNA reads TGTGCCAGCAGTTCTATCGAGGCGGGAGCCTACAATGAGCAGTTCTTC. The chain is built from TRBV6-2 or TRBV6-3 and TRBJ2-1; TRBD2 matches 7 bases. CDR3 length: 16 residues. Trimming removed 4 bases from V and 2 bases from J; junction bases left unmatched: 8. Germline V CDR1 and CDR2: MNHEY, SVGEGT.

The CDR3 region has the DNA TGCAGTGCTAGAGAGGCGGTTCCACTGGCCTCGACAGATACGCAGTATTTT. This codes for CSAREAVPLASTDTQYF. The V and J genes are TRBV20-1 and TRBJ2-3; D unresolved. The CDR3 is made up of 17 amino acids. Per the germline V gene, CDR1 is DFQATT and CDR2 is SNEGSKA (reference sequence). V gave up 0 bases and J gave up 3 bases, with 19 bases separating them.

This clonotype has a handful of counts. The chain recombines TRBV6-2 or TRBV6-3 with TRBJ2-3; TRBD2 aligns across 8 bases. Germline values: CDR1 MNHEY, CDR2 SVGEGT. V gave up 2 bases and J gave up 2 bases; unmatched junction bases: 6. The CDR3 contains 16 residues. CDR3 coding DNA: TGTGCCAGCAGTTACGGGCTAGCGGGTAACACAGATACGCAGTATTTT. Translated: CASSYGLAGNTDTQYF.

The rearrangement links TRBV7-3 to TRBJ2-1; the match to TRBD2 covers 9 bases. The CDR3 consists of 17 residues. Unmatched junction bases numbered 7, after V lost 4 bases and J lost 0 bases. Germline V gene data show CDR1 as SGHTA and CDR2 as FQGTGA. The CDR3 loop reads CASSSGTSWSSYNEQFF. In nucleotides, the CDR3 is TGTGCCAGCAGCTCGGGGACTAGCTGGTCCTCCTACAATGAGCAGTTCTTC.

In its sample, this clonotype was seen a few times. This chain uses TRBV10-3 with TRBJ2-7; D not resolved. The germline V and J ends were trimmed by 6 bases and 0 bases, with 12 bases remaining between them. The CDR3 is 14 residues long. The germline CDR1 and CDR2 sequences are ENHRY and SYGVKD. For the CDR3, the DNA is TGTGCCATCAGGTTCGGGTCGGACTCCTACGAGCAGTACTTC. It translates to CAIRFGSDSYEQYF.

CDR3 DNA: TGCAGTGCTCCCGGTGGGCTAGCGGGAGGGCCTGGGTACAATGAGCAGTTCTTC. Translating gives CSAPGGLAGGPGYNEQFF. The rearrangement joins TRBV20-1 to TRBJ2-1; TRBD2 matches 12 bases. The CDR3 extends over 18 amino acids. With V trimmed by 5 bases and J by 4 bases, 15 bases remained unmatched. Germline CDR1 is DFQATT and CDR2 is SNEGSKA (reference sequence).

This clonotype was seen a handful of times. J is TRBJ1-2 and V is TRBV28; unclear D gene. CDR1 and CDR2 from the germline V gene are MDHEN and SYDVKM. The ends were cut back, 2 bases at V and 7 bases at J, with 14 bases in the middle. This CDR3 has 14 amino acids. CDR3 amino acids: CASSLTTSTGGYTF. In nucleotides, the CDR3 is TGTGCCAGCAGTTTAACGACGTCGACTGGTGGCTACACCTTC.

The rearrangement uses TRBV25-1 and TRBJ2-7; 9 nucleotides line up with TRBD2. Looked up from germline, CDR1 is MGHDK and CDR2 is SYGVNS. This CDR3 is 13 amino acids long. V shed 6 bases, J shed 6 bases, and the junction held 6 bases outside the gene matches. The CDR3 DNA reads TGTGCCAGCAGCGGGCTAGCGGGACTCGAGCAGTACTTC. Protein: CASSGLAGLEQYF.

The table lists this clonotype with many counts. The chain joins TRBV9 to TRBJ2-3; D possibly corresponds to TRBD2 (5 bases). V gave up 4 bases and J gave up 0 bases, with 12 bases separating them. The length of the CDR3 is 15 residues. Germline CDR1 and CDR2: SGDLS and YYNGEE. CDR3 sequence reads: CASSSPRGSTDTQYF. The CDR3 DNA follows: TGTGCCAGCAGCTCCCCCCGGGGAAGCACAGATACGCAGTATTTT.

The chain is built from TRBV2 and TRBJ2-1; D is undetermined. The CDR3 is 12 amino acids. Germline V lookup: CDR1 SNHLY, CDR2 FYNNEI. The V and J ends lost 6 bases and 2 bases respectively, with 5 bases between them. The CDR3 DNA sequence: TGTGCCAGCAGGCAGACCTACAATGAGCAGTTCTTC. It translates to CASRQTYNEQFF.

This rearrangement joins TRBV20-1 to TRBJ1-5; D unresolved. The V end lost 3 bases, the J end lost 0 bases, and 9 bases lay between the germline ends. CDR1 is DFQATT and CDR2 is SNEGSKA in the germline V gene (reference sequence). CDR3 size: 14 residues. The CDR3 DNA is TGCAGTGCTAGTGCCGTGTATAGCAATCAGCCCCAGCATTTT. Its protein product is CSASAVYSNQPQHF.

Only a few counts were recorded for this clonotype. The chain recombines TRBV7-2 with TRBJ2-1; D possibly corresponds to TRBD2 (5 bases). V lost 1 base to trimming and J lost 2 bases, with 9 bases between them. CDR3 length: 15 residues. CDR1 is SGHTA, CDR2 FQGNSA, per germline. The CDR3 protein is CASSLERLAYNEQFF. The CDR3 bases are TGTGCCAGCAGCTTAGAGCGGCTGGCCTACAATGAGCAGTTCTTC.

This sequence joins TRBV3-1 and TRBJ1-2; 9 bases map to TRBD1. This CDR3 has 13 amino acids. Per the germline V gene, CDR1 is LGHDT and CDR2 is YNNKEL (reference sequence). Trimming removed 4 bases from V and 7 bases from J; junction bases left unmatched: 4. The CDR3 bases are TGTGCCAGCAGCCCGGGACAGGGCGGTGGCTACACCTTC. It is translated as CASSPGQGGGYTF.

This clonotype turned up a few times. This chain uses TRBV5-1 with TRBJ2-7, with D perhaps TRBD1 or TRBD2 (5 bases each). CDR1 is SGHRS, CDR2 YFSETQ, per germline. The V gene lost 0 bases and the J gene lost 1 base, with 11 bases spanning the gap. This CDR3 spans 15 amino acids. The CDR3 bases are TGCGCCAGCAGCTTGGGGTGGGACGTATCCTACGAGCAGTACTTC. Its protein is CASSLGWDVSYEQYF.

This clonotype was picked up many times. This rearrangement joins TRBV29-1 to TRBJ2-7; 10 nucleotides match TRBD1. The CDR3 sequence is 15 residues long. Germline CDR1 is SQVTM and CDR2 is ANQGSEA. The V gene end was trimmed by 5 bases and the J gene end by 3 bases; junction bases not matched to a gene: 10. CDR3 amino acids: CSVMGGGQGNYEQYF. The CDR3 bases are TGCAGCGTTATGGGTGGGGGACAGGGGAACTACGAGCAGTACTTC.

The sample holds many counts of this clonotype. The CDR3 sequence: CASGAGRDTDTQYF. Here the CDR3 DNA reads TGCGCCAGCGGCGCAGGGAGGGACACAGATACGCAGTATTTT. This chain links TRBV4-3 with TRBJ2-3, with 7 bases identical to TRBD2. This CDR3 comprises 14 residues. J was trimmed by 2 bases and V by 8 bases; bases with no gene match: 7. Germline CDR1 is LGHNA and CDR2 is YSLEER.

This clonotype has at least ten counts. The J gene is TRBJ1-1, the V gene TRBV14; the D gene is possibly TRBD1 (5 bases). V lost 3 bases and J lost 3, with 17 bases in between. Germline CDR1 is SGHDN and CDR2 is FVKESK. This CDR3 region has 16 residues. The CDR3 sequence: CASSHNRFPSHTEAFF. The CDR3 DNA is TGTGCCAGCAGCCATAACAGGTTCCCATCCCACACTGAAGCTTTCTTT.